Below, one TCR beta chain is given with its context. These data are taken from a study of blood T cell repertoires in COVID-19. TCRdb's copy holds only in-frame clones and misses some; the assay was immunoSEQ multiplex PCR. The sample lists roughly 79,000 clones; roughly 78% were seen once. The receptor was derived from a human donor in a cohort sampled during active COVID-19. The sequenced sample consisted of peripheral blood.

DNA for the CDR3: TGTGCCAGCAGGGACAGGGGGCGGGAGACCCAGTACTTC. Translating gives CASRDRGRETQYF. The rearrangement links TRBV25-1 to TRBJ2-5, with 11 bases aligning to TRBD1. The germline V gene has CDR1 MGHDK and CDR2 SYGVNS. The J segment lost 5 bases and the V segment lost 6 bases, leaving 2 bases of the junction unmatched. This CDR3 region has 13 residues.